Listed below are T cell receptor beta chains from one sample, sequenced in a study of cytomegalovirus exposure and HLA in healthy donors. The table came from immunoSEQ multiplex PCR; TCRdb's copy has only in-frame clones and leaves some out. The sample yields about 110,000 clones, approximately 72% seen once. The sample was PBMCs. The origin of the receptors is a woman in her forties in good health and CMV-seropositive. Each CDR3 is given with its conserved first and last residue. The D gene is left open where the match is weak. Rows may omit the clone size; those that give it use once, few, many or a size class.

v_gene	abundance	j_gene	d_gene	CDR3aa	CDR3nt
TRBV13	NA	TRBJ2-7	NA	CASSGGVAYEQYF	TGTGCCAGCTCAGGAGGGGTAGCCTACGAGCAGTACTTC
TRBV18	NA	TRBJ1-3	NA	CASSPPSGGEAGNTIYF	TGTGCCAGCTCACCACCGAGCGGCGGAGAAGCTGGAAACACCATATATTTT
TRBV7-2	NA	TRBJ1-1	NA	CASSLGGRGWERNTEAFF	TGTGCCAGCAGCTTGGGTGGCAGGGGATGGGAAAGGAACACTGAAGCTTTCTTT
TRBV4-1	NA	TRBJ1-5	NA	CASSQVVQGNQPQHF	TGCGCCAGCAGCCAAGTGGTGCAGGGCAATCAGCCCCAGCATTTT
TRBV29-1	NA	TRBJ2-7	NA	CSVEDGQTLYF	TGCAGCGTTGAAGATGGACAGACCCTATACTTC
TRBV4-3	NA	TRBJ2-2	TRBD2	CASSQGPLAGGTGELFF	TGCGCCAGCAGCCAAGGGCCACTAGCGGGGGGCACCGGGGAGCTGTTTTTT
TRBV2	once	TRBJ2-3	TRBD2	CASSALAGGADTQYF	TGTGCCAGCAGTGCCCTAGCGGGGGGAGCAGATACGCAGTATTTT
TRBV4-3	NA	TRBJ2-1	NA	CASSRVTGNEQFF	TGCGCCAGCAGCCGAGTGACAGGCAATGAGCAGTTCTTC
TRBV5-1	NA	TRBJ1-4	NA	CASSLGGRDEKLFF	TGCGCCAGCAGCTTGGGCGGGAGGGATGAAAAACTGTTTTTT
TRBV18	NA	TRBJ2-1	NA	CASSPAEEQFF	TGTGCCAGCTCACCAGCGGAAGAGCAGTTCTTC
TRBV4-3	NA	TRBJ1-5	TRBD1	CASSHLGGQGSDQPQHF	TGCGCCAGCAGCCACCTAGGGGGACAGGGGTCCGATCAGCCCCAGCATTTT
TRBV6-5	NA	TRBJ1-3	TRBD1	CATSWNRGGNTIYF	TGTGCCACCAGTTGGAACAGGGGGGGAAACACCATATATTTT
TRBV9	NA	TRBJ2-7	TRBD2	CASSVVGGATYEQYF	TGTGCCAGCAGCGTAGTGGGAGGGGCCACCTACGAGCAGTACTTC
TRBV6-1	once	TRBJ1-6	NA	CASSELSSYNSPLHF	TGTGCCAGCAGTGAACTGAGCTCCTATAATTCACCCCTCCACTTT